This TCR beta chain was recorded in a study of T cell responses to AZD1222 COVID-19 vaccine (dated by TCRdb to the early 2020s). For the study in its entirety: A total of just over 230 trial participants underwent TCR sequencing, of whom under 220 had received two doses of AZD1222 and some 25 had received two doses of the MenACWY control vaccine. Trial participants were enrolled by age into 18-55, 56-69 and 70-plus year subgroups, with 148, 28 and 57 TCR-sequenced participants respectively. Broader findings and caveats from the paper: Most participants were white British and females outnumbered males, and the authors suggested that clonal diversity may have been underestimated. Reportedly, close to half of the unique spike-specific TCRs recognized epitopes lying outside the regions that are mutated in the B.1.351 and B.1.1.7 variants. A significant rise in spike-specific TCR breadth and depth was observed after two AZD1222 doses relative to day 0 and relative to MenACWY recipients. Because no day 14 peak-response samples were available, the repertoires could be characterized only after the peak T cell response. The whole spike protein was spanned by vaccine-associated CD4 TCRs, and dominant responses were seen in regions 160-218 and 743-854. Only a handful of AZD1222 recipients were SARS-CoV-2 seropositive at baseline, limiting conclusions about previously exposed vaccinees. In the small 56-69-year group, the increase in depth fell short of significance, most likely because of low power.

From a lookup of the germline V gene, CDR1 and CDR2 are SGHRS and YFSETQ. V is pruned by 4 bases and J by 2 bases, leaving 8 bases of the junction without a gene match. Its CDR3 holds 15 amino acids, cysteine through phenylalanine. The CDR3 DNA has 45 bases and is translated from base 1. The CDR3 regions of human TCRbeta chains were analyzed by immunosequencing. The study's own analysis went as follows. TCRs in the repertoires were compared against a reference library of SARS-CoV-2-specific TCRs that had been generated with the MIRA antigen-specificity platform. Breadth meant the fraction of unique TCRs that were SARS-CoV-2-associated, whereas depth meant the fraction of total T cells that were SARS-CoV-2-associated. Using the MIRA data, every spike-specific TCR was mapped to the spike region that the TCR reacted to and assigned to either a CD4 or a CD8 class. Log10-transformed breadth and depth values were compared by one-way ANOVA with Sidak's multiple comparisons tests. Held by TCRdb, this immuneACCESS table contains in-frame sequences only and omits some clones. Under half of the omission traces to an unresolved V gene where checked; the cause of the rest is unknown. V, J and clone size derive from that table, while D and trimming were established from the DNA sequence. The sample table shows roughly 120,000 clones, and more than 75% are seen once. The top ten clonotypes cover roughly 3.8% of the sample.

What this sample's time point label stands for: about 28 days (+/-7) after the second vaccine dose. AZD1222 recipients whose second dose came at about 4 weeks and those whose second dose came at about 12 weeks were combined into one group, since spike-specific TCR depth and breadth did not differ between the two schedules. The vaccinee samples were drawn from two UK trials, COV001 and COV002, one of which was a single-blind randomized controlled phase 2/3 trial testing AZD1222 (ChAdOx1 nCoV-19) in healthy adults. For TCRbeta chain sequencing, PBMC samples from trial participants were taken at day 0 and at day 28 after the second dose. To note about this clone: Its antigen is still unknown. Base-call qualities are not available, and no considerably larger clone is one nucleotide away.

This receptor was taken from an adult who received the AZD1222 COVID-19 vaccine. Sequenced here: peripheral blood, sampled 28 days after the second AZD1222 dose. This sequence uses TRBV5-1 and TRBJ2-7, with 8 bases aligning to TRBD2. The DNA sequence reads TGCGCCAGCAGCCAACTAGCGGTGTACGCCTACGAGCAGTACTTC. This gives the protein CASSQLAVYAYEQYF.